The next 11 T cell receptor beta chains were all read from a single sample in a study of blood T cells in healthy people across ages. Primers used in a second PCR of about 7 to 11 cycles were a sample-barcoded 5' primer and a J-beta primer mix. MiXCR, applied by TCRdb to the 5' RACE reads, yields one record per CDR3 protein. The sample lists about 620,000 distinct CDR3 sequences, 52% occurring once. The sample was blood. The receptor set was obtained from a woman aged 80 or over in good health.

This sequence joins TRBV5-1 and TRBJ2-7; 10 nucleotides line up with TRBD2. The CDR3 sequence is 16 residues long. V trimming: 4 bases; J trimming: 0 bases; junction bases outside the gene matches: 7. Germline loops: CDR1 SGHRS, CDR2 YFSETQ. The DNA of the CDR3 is TGCGCCAGCAGCCCGGTTCTAGCGGGGGCCTCCTACGAGCAGTACTTC. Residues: CASSPVLAGASYEQYF.

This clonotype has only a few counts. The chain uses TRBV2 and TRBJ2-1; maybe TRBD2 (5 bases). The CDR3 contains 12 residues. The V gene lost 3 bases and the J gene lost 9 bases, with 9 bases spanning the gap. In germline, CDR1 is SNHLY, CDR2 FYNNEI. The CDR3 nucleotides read TGTGCCAGCAGTGAGCTAGCTATTGAGCAGTTCTTC. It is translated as CASSELAIEQFF.

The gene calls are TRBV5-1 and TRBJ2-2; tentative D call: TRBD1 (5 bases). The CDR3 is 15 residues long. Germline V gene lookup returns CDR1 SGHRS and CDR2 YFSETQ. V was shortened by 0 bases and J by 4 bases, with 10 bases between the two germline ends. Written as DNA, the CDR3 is TGCGCCAGCAGCTTGGCCCAGGGAACCACCGGGGAGCTGTTTTTT. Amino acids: CASSLAQGTTGELFF.

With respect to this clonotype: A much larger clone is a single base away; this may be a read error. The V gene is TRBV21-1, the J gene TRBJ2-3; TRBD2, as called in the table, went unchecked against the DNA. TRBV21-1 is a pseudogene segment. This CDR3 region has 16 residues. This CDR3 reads CASRDKAGGPRDTQYF. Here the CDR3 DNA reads TGTGCCAGCAGAGACAAAGCGGGGGGGCCTCGAGATACGCAGTATTTT.

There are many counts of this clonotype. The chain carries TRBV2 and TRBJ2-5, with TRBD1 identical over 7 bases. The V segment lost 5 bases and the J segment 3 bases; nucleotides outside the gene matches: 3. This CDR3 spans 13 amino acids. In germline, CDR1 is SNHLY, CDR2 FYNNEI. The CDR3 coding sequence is TGTGCCAGCAGTTATACAGGGGAAGAGACCCAGTACTTC. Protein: CASSYTGEETQYF.

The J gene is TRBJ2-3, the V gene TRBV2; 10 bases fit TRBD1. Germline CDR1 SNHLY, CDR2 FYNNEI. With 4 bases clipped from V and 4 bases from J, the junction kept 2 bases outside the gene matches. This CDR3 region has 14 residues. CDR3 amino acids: CASSGDRGPDTQYF. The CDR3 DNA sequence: TGTGCCAGCAGTGGGGACAGGGGCCCAGATACGCAGTATTTT.

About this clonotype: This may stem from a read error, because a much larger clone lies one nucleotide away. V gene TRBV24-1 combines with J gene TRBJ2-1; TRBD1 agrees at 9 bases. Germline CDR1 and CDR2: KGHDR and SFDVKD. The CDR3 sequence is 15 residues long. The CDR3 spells CATSNPGQGNNDQFF. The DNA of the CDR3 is TGTGCCACCAGTAATCCGGGACAGGGAAACAATGACCAGTTCTTC.

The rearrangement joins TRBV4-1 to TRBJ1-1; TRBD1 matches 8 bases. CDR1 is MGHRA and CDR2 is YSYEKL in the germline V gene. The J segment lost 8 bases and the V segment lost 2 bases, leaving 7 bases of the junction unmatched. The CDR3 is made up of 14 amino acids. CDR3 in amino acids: CASSQPLTGVEAFF. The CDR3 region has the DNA TGCGCCAGCAGCCAACCTCTGACAGGGGTCGAAGCTTTCTTT.

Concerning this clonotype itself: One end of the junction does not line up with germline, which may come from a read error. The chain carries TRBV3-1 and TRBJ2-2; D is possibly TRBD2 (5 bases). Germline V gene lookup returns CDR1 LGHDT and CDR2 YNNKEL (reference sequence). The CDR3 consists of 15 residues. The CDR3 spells CASSQDRGNAGELFF. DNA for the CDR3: TGTGCCAGCAGCCAAGATCGAGGGAACGCCGGGGAGCTGTTTTTT.

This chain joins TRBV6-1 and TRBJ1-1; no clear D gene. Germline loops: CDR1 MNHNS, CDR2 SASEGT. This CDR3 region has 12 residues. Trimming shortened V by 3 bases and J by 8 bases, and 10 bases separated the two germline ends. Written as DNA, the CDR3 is TGTGCCAGCAGTGAGCAGACCGGAGAAGCTTTCTTT. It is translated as CASSEQTGEAFF.

Here the CDR3 reads CASSESGLDGNTIYF. Written as DNA, the CDR3 is TGCGCCAGCAGTGAGTCGGGGCTGGACGGAAACACCATATATTTT. The genes are TRBV10-2 and TRBJ1-3; a weak D match, TRBD1 (5 bases). Trimming stripped 0 bases from V and 4 bases from J, with 10 bases between. The CDR3 consists of 15 residues. Germline values: CDR1 WSHSY, CDR2 SAAADI.